This T cell receptor beta chain stems from a study of T cell repertoires in cytomegalovirus infection. The overall study: Selection of CMV epitopes for the study included recently identified HLA-C-restricted and well-studied HLA-B-restricted ones. The public TCR beta signatures pointed to both CMV infection and matching HLA type. Study-level results: The ex vivo response showed dominance by HLA-C-restricted CMV-specific TCR beta clonotypes. The cumulative frequency of public TCR beta families distinguished individuals who carried CMV together with the relevant HLA.

Per the germline V gene, CDR1 is SGHTA and CDR2 is FQGNSA. The CDR3 contains 18 residues. Trimming cost V 5 bases and J 3 bases, with 25 bases left between them. TCRdb re-called the reads through MiXCR, storing one row per CDR3 protein. This table has 550,000 to 700,000 distinct CDR3 sequences, roughly 42% appearing once. A note on this clonotype: Its antigen is unknown.

The material sequenced was cultured PBMCs, taken from culture after CMV antigen stimulation. This TCR came from a human donor in good health (CMV status not recorded). Some clones in this sample may be carry-over from other donors' samples. The chain has TRBV7-2 and TRBJ2-5; D is tentatively TRBD1 or TRBD2 (5 bases each). The CDR3 sequence: CASSPRPPPGPEEETQYF. The CDR3 DNA reads as TGTGCCAGCAGCCCGCGCCCGCCTCCGGGGCCCGAGGAAGAGACCCAGTACTTC.